This is a list of T cell receptor beta chains from one sample in a study of shared clonotypes between healthy human individuals. Sequenced by immunoSEQ multiplex PCR; TCRdb stores in-frame clones only, minus some. The sample lists more than 2,000,000 clones, 90% to 95% occurring once. The sample comprised naive CD4+ T cells sorted from blood. These receptors originate from a man between 18 and 29 years old in good health. Each CDR3 is given with its conserved first and last residue. A D gene is named only where the DNA matches it firmly. The size of a clone is reported for some rows only, either as once, few or many, or as a class for expanded clones.

TRBV30	NA	TRBJ2-7	NA	CAWSGGEYEQYF	TGTGCCTGGAGTGGCGGGGAATACGAGCAGTACTTC
TRBV7-2	NA	TRBJ2-7	NA	CASSRHRGAYEQYF	TGTGCCAGCAGCCGCCACCGGGGAGCCTACGAGCAGTACTTC
TRBV5-4	NA	TRBJ1-1	NA	CASSPGGVADTEAFF	TGTGCCAGCAGCCCGGGCGGAGTAGCTGACACTGAAGCTTTCTTT
TRBV11-2	NA	TRBJ2-5	NA	CASSLRAGAETQYF	TGTGCCAGCAGCTTACGCGCAGGGGCAGAGACCCAGTACTTC
TRBV5-1	NA	TRBJ1-1	NA	CASSLDRTNTEAFF	TGCGCCAGCAGCTTGGACAGGACGAACACTGAAGCTTTCTTT
TRBV20-1	TRBD2	TRBJ2-5	NA	CSGTSAETQYF	TGCAGTGGCACTAGCGCAGAGACCCAGTACTTC
TRBV11-2	NA	TRBJ2-2	NA	CASSLGELRTGELFF	TGTGCCAGCAGCTTGGGGGAGCTGAGAACCGGGGAGCTGTTTTTT
TRBV5-6	TRBD2	TRBJ2-1	NA	CASSLVGGAGPYNEQFF	TGTGCCAGCAGCTTGGTCGGGGGGGCCGGCCCCTACAATGAGCAGTTCTTC
TRBV7-6	TRBD1	TRBJ1-1	NA	CASRRGTGTDTEAFF	TGTGCCAGCAGGAGAGGGACAGGGACGGACACTGAAGCTTTCTTT
TRBV2	NA	TRBJ1-4	once	CASSPGGANEKLFF	TGTGCCAGCAGTCCTGGCGGGGCTAATGAAAAACTGTTTTTT
TRBV10-3	NA	TRBJ1-1	NA	CAISDVGTEAFF	TGTGCCATCAGTGACGTGGGGACTGAAGCTTTCTTT
TRBV30	NA	TRBJ1-1	NA	CAWSTSENTEAFF	TGTGCCTGGAGTACCTCAGAGAACACTGAAGCTTTCTTT
TRBV4-1	TRBD1	TRBJ2-2	once	CASSQVGQGRAGELFF	TGCGCCAGCAGCCAAGTGGGACAGGGCAGGGCCGGGGAGCTGTTTTTT
TRBV11-2	NA	TRBJ2-7	NA	CASTRNREQYF	TGTGCCAGCACCCGGAACAGGGAGCAGTACTTC
TRBV4-3	NA	TRBJ2-2	NA	CASSQEGSSGELFF	TGCGCCAGCAGCCAAGAAGGGTCGTCCGGGGAGCTGTTTTTT
TRBV6-1	NA	TRBJ1-3	NA	CASSDPQGGGNTIYF	TGTGCCAGCAGTGATCCCCAGGGTGGCGGAAACACCATATATTTT
TRBV19	TRBD1	TRBJ2-7	NA	CASSLAGGAYEQYF	TGTGCCAGTAGTCTGGCAGGGGGCGCTTACGAGCAGTACTTC
TRBV4-1	NA	TRBJ1-5	NA	CASSQVGDLVGNQPQHF	TGCGCCAGCAGCCAAGTAGGGGACCTAGTAGGCAATCAGCCCCAGCATTTT
TRBV6-1	TRBD1	TRBJ2-1	NA	CASSTPGQGHEQFF	TGTGCCAGCAGTACGCCGGGACAGGGCCATGAGCAGTTCTTC
TRBV2	NA	TRBJ2-5	NA	CASTGDRETQYF	TGTGCCAGCACAGGGGACCGAGAGACCCAGTACTTC
TRBV5-1	TRBD2	TRBJ2-1	NA	CASATLAGDSYNEQFF	TGCGCCAGCGCGACCCTAGCGGGGGACTCCTACAATGAGCAGTTCTTC
TRBV9	NA	TRBJ2-5	NA	CASSVEPGAGETQYF	TGTGCCAGCAGCGTAGAGCCAGGGGCCGGAGAGACCCAGTACTTC
TRBV7-9	NA	TRBJ2-7	once	CASSWQEGAVEQYF	TGTGCCAGCAGCTGGCAGGAGGGGGCCGTCGAGCAGTACTTC
TRBV11-2	NA	TRBJ1-4	NA	CASSFSQGGEKLFF	TGTGCCAGCAGCTTTAGCCAGGGCGGTGAAAAACTGTTTTTT
TRBV9	NA	TRBJ2-7	NA	CASSPQLSSYEQYF	TGTGCCAGCAGCCCACAACTAAGCTCCTACGAGCAGTACTTC
TRBV6-6	TRBD1	TRBJ1-1	NA	CASSSPGTGNTEAFF	TGTGCCAGCAGTTCTCCCGGGACAGGGAACACTGAAGCTTTCTTT
TRBV2	NA	TRBJ1-1	NA	CASSEGARNTEAFF	TGTGCCAGCTCGGAAGGGGCCCGGAACACTGAAGCTTTCTTT
TRBV18	TRBD1	TRBJ2-5	NA	CASSLRDRGNQETQYF	TGTGCCAGCTCACTCCGGGACAGGGGGAACCAAGAGACCCAGTACTTC
TRBV9	NA	TRBJ2-2	NA	CASSVDSYTGELFF	TGTGCCAGCAGCGTAGATAGTTATACCGGGGAGCTGTTTTTT
TRBV4-3	NA	TRBJ1-2	NA	CASSQEQGLYGYTF	TGCGCCAGCAGCCAAGAACAGGGTCTCTATGGCTACACCTTC
TRBV18	TRBD1	TRBJ1-4	NA	CASSRKPGQVNEKLFF	TGTGCCAGCTCCCGAAAACCGGGACAGGTTAATGAAAAACTGTTTTTT
TRBV4-1	NA	TRBJ2-7	NA	CASSQVIAYEQYF	TGCGCCAGCAGCCAAGTAATAGCTTACGAGCAGTACTTC
TRBV6-1	NA	TRBJ2-7	NA	CASSELSAYEQYF	TGTGCCAGCAGTGAACTGTCAGCATACGAGCAGTACTTC
TRBV2	TRBD1	TRBJ1-1	NA	CASRVRQGENTEAFF	TGTGCCAGCAGGGTCCGACAGGGAGAGAACACTGAAGCTTTCTTT
TRBV6-6	NA	TRBJ2-2	NA	CASRLDTGELFF	TGTGCCAGCAGGCTAGACACCGGGGAGCTGTTTTTT
TRBV6-5	TRBD1	TRBJ1-5	NA	CASSRTGGNQPQHF	TGTGCCAGCAGCCGTACAGGGGGCAATCAGCCCCAGCATTTT
TRBV7-8	NA	TRBJ1-2	NA	CASSFRLPNLYGYTF	TGTGCCAGCAGCTTCCGACTCCCGAACTTATATGGCTACACCTTC
TRBV30	NA	TRBJ2-3	NA	CAWSEGGRDTQYF	TGTGCCTGGAGTGAGGGGGGCCGGGATACGCAGTATTTT
TRBV29-1	NA	TRBJ1-1	NA	CSVIGGTEAFF	TGCAGCGTGATAGGGGGCACTGAAGCTTTCTTT
TRBV10-2	TRBD1	TRBJ2-2	NA	CASSGQGEGGELFF	TGCGCCAGCTCGGGACAGGGAGAAGGCGGGGAGCTGTTTTTT
TRBV6-1	NA	TRBJ1-4	NA	CASKGPATNEKLFF	TGTGCCAGCAAGGGGCCAGCAACTAATGAAAAACTGTTTTTT
TRBV18	NA	TRBJ2-7	NA	CASSPTRHEQYF	TGTGCCAGCTCACCCACGCGGCACGAGCAGTACTTC
TRBV6-5	TRBD2	TRBJ2-7	NA	CASRITGTSGYEQYF	TGTGCCAGCAGGATAACCGGGACTAGTGGTTACGAGCAGTACTTC
TRBV19	NA	TRBJ1-2	once	CASSILGQNYGYTF	TGTGCCAGTAGTATCCTGGGTCAGAACTATGGCTACACCTTC
TRBV10-3	NA	TRBJ1-5	few	CAISESGEPQHF	TGTGCCATCAGTGAGTCTGGGGAGCCCCAGCATTTT
TRBV29-1	TRBD2	TRBJ2-5	NA	CSVDREGLQTQYF	TGCAGCGTTGACCGGGAGGGCCTTCAGACCCAGTACTTC
TRBV27	NA	TRBJ1-5	NA	CASSLYRNQPQHF	TGTGCCAGCAGTTTATACAGGAATCAGCCCCAGCATTTT
TRBV20-1	NA	TRBJ2-7	NA	CSARGSGEQYF	TGCAGTGCTAGAGGGAGTGGTGAGCAGTACTTC
TRBV6-1	NA	TRBJ2-1	NA	CASSESWGSLISSYNEQFF	TGTGCCAGCAGTGAAAGTTGGGGTTCCCTAATCAGCTCCTACAATGAGCAGTTCTTC
TRBV9	NA	TRBJ2-2	NA	CASSARWASVAYTGELFF	TGTGCCAGCAGCGCCAGGTGGGCTAGCGTGGCTTACACCGGGGAGCTGTTTTTT
TRBV7-8	NA	TRBJ2-1	NA	CASSPRVGVTNEQFF	TGTGCCAGCAGCCCGAGGGTAGGGGTTACCAATGAGCAGTTCTTC
TRBV7-9	TRBD2	TRBJ2-1	NA	CASSFSGLADNEQFF	TGTGCCAGCAGCTTTTCTGGACTAGCGGACAATGAGCAGTTCTTC